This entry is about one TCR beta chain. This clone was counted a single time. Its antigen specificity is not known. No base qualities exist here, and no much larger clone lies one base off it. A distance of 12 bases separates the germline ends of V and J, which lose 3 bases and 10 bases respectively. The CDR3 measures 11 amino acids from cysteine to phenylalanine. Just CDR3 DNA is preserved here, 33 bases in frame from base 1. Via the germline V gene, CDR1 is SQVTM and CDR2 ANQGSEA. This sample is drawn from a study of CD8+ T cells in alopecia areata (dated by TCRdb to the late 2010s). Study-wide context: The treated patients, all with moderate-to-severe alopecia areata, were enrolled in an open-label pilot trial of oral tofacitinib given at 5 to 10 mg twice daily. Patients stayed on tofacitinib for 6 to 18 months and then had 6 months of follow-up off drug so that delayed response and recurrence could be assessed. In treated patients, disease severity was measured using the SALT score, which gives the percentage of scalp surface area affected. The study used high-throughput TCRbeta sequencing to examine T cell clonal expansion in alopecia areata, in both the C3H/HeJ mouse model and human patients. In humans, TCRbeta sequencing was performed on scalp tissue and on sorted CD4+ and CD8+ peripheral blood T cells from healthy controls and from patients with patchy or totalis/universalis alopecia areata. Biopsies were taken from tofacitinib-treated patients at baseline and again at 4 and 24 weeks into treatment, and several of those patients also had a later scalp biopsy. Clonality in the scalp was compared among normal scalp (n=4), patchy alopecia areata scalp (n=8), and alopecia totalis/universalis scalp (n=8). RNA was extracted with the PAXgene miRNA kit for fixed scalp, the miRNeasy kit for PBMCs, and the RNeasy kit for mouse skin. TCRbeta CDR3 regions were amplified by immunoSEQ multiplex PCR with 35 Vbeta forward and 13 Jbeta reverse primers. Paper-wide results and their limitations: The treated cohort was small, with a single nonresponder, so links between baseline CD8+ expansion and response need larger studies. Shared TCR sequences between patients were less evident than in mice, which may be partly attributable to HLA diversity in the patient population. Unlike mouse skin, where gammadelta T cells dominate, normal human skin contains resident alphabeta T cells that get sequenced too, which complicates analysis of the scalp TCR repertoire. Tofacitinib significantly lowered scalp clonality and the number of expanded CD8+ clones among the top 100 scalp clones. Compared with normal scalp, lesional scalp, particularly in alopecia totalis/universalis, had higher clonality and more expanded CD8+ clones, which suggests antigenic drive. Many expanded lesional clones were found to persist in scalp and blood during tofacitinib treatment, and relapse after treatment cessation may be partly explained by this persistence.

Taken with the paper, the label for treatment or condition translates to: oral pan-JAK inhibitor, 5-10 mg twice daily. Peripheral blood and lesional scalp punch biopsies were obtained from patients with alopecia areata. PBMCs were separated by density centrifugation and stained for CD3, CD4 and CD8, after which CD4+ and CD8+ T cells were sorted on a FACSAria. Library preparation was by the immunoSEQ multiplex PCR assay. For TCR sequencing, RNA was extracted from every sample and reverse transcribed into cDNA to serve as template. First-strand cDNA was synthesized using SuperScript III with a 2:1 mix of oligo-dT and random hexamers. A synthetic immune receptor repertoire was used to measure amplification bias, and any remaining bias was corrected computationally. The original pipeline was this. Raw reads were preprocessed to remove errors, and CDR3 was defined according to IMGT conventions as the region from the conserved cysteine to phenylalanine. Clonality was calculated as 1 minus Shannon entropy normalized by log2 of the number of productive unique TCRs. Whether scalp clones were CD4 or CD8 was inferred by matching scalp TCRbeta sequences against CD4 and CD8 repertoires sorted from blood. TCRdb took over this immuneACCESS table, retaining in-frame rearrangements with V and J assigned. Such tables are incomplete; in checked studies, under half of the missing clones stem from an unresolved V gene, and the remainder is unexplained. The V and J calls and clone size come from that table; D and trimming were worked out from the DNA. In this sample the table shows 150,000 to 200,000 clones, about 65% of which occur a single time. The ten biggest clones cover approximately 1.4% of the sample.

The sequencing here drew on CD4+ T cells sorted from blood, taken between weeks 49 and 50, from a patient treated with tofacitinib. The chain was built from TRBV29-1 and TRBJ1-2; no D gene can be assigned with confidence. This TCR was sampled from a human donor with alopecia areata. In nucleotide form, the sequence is TGCAGCGTTGACGGGCCAGGCTCCTACACCTTC. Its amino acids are CSVDGPGSYTF. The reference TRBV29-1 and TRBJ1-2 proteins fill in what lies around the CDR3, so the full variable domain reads SAVISQKPSRDICQRGTSLTIQCQVDSQVTMMFWYRQQPGQSLTLIATANQGSEATYESGFVIDKFPISRPNLTFSTLTVSNMSPEDSSIYLCSVDGPGSYTFGSGTRLTVV.